This TCR beta chain is from a study of blood T cells in healthy people across ages. Study findings and constraints: Nothing was known about donor CMV status, and this possibly confounded expanded clonotype changes.

J was trimmed by 4 bases and V by 1 base; bases with no gene match: 6. Germline CDR1 SGHRS, CDR2 YFSETQ. The length of the CDR3 is 15 residues. Using a J-beta primer mix together with a sample-barcoded 5' primer, a second PCR was run for about 6 to 12 cycles. Each CDR3 protein is one row after TCRdb ran MiXCR on the 5' RACE reads. The sample holds 1.8 million or so distinct CDR3 sequences, about two fifths seen once. This clonotype has just a few counts. The antigen is not known. The clonotype was recovered from a human donor in good health. Material: blood. V usage is TRBV5-1 and J usage is TRBJ1-2, with TRBD1 matching over 8 bases. The CDR3 DNA sequence: TGCGCCAGCAGCTTGATAGGACAGGGAAGCTATGGCTACACCTTC. Amino acids: CASSLIGQGSYGYTF.